Each of the 14 T cell receptor beta chains below was sequenced from the same sample in a study of blood T cells in healthy people across ages. For the second PCR, which ran for roughly 6 to 12 cycles, a sample-barcoded 5' primer and a J-beta primer mix were used. MiXCR was run by TCRdb on the 5' RACE reads, yielding one entry per CDR3 protein. Here the sample spans hundreds of thousands of distinct CDR3 sequences, around 48% being singletons. The sample consisted of blood. The receptors derive from a man of 80 years or more in good health.

The chain joins TRBV7-8 to TRBJ2-5; 8 bases fit TRBD1. This CDR3 is 16 amino acids long. J gave up 4 bases and V 1 base, and 8 bases lay outside the gene matches. Germline-derived CDR1 and CDR2 are SGHVS and FQNEAQ. The CDR3 region is CASSLVRDRHGETQYF. The CDR3 region has the DNA TGTGCCAGCAGCTTAGTCCGGGACAGGCATGGAGAGACCCAGTACTTC.

The sample holds many counts of this clonotype. The gene calls are TRBV4-1 and TRBJ2-5; D perhaps matches TRBD1 (6 bases). CDR3 length: 14 amino acids. The germline CDR1 and CDR2 sequences are MGHRA and YSYEKL. V lost 5 bases to trimming and J lost 1 base, with 11 bases between them. CDR3 DNA: TGCGCCAGCAGCATCGACAGGTTCCAAGAGACCCAGTACTTC. This sequence encodes CASSIDRFQETQYF.

This clonotype showed up many times. This chain uses TRBV6-5 with TRBJ2-3; 7 nucleotides agree with TRBD2. The germline gives CDR1 MNHEY, CDR2 SVGAGI. V lost 0 bases and J lost 1; bases outside the gene matches: 10. The CDR3 contains 18 residues. The CDR3 reads CASSYSVVAGLRTDTQYF. CDR3 coding DNA: TGTGCCAGCAGTTACTCGGTTGTAGCGGGTCTACGCACAGATACGCAGTATTTT.

Details on this clonotype: A read error may explain this, as a much larger clone is one base away. The chain couples TRBV7-2 to TRBJ2-1; 11 positions agree with TRBD2. Matching the DNA end better, TRBJ2-7 makes the J call doubtful. The CDR3 sequence is 15 residues long. CDR1 is SGHTA and CDR2 is FQGNSA in the germline V gene. The CDR3 DNA is TGTGCCAGCAGCTTTAGCGGGGGGGCCCAAAATGAGCAGTACTTC. Its protein is CASSFSGGAQNEQYF.

The genes are TRBV5-1 and TRBJ1-1; no definite D call. The ends were cut back, 1 base at V and 0 bases at J, with 7 bases in the middle. The CDR3 runs to 14 residues. CDR1 SGHRS and CDR2 YFSETQ come from the germline V gene. CDR3: CASSLQVVNTEAFF. CDR3 DNA: TGCGCCAGCAGCTTGCAGGTCGTGAACACTGAAGCTTTCTTT. Combining the CDR3 with reference TRBV5-1 and TRBJ1-1 gives the whole variable domain KAGVTQTPRYLIKTRGQQVTLSCSPISGHRSVSWYQQTPGQGLQFLFEYFSETQRNKGNFPGRFSGRQFSNSRSEMNVSTLELGDSALYLCASSLQVVNTEAFFGQGTRLTVV.

This clonotype has just a few counts. This chain uses TRBV28 with TRBJ2-7; D is ambiguous. This CDR3 region has 12 residues. Germline-derived CDR1 and CDR2 are MDHEN and SYDVKM. Trimming left V 6 bases short and J 3 bases short, with 9 bases between. CDR3 DNA sequence: TGTGCCAGCAGCAAGCCGTACTACGAGCAGTACTTC. It is translated as CASSKPYYEQYF. Full variable domain (outside the CDR3, taken from reference TRBV28 and TRBJ2-7): DVKVTQSSRYLVKRTGEKVFLECVQDMDHENMFWYRQDPGLGLRLIYFSYDVKMKEKGDIPEGYSVSREKKERFSLILESASTNQTSMYLCASSKPYYEQYFGPGTRLTVT.

Concerning this clonotype: Mismatch with germline at one junction end may stem from a read error. V and J are TRBV29-1 and TRBJ2-3; D is unresolved. The V gene's germline CDR1 is SQVTM and CDR2 ANQGSEA. The CDR3 extends over 12 amino acids. CDR3 loop: CSANGVPDMQYF. Here the CDR3 DNA reads TGCAGCGCAAACGGTGTTCCAGATATGCAGTATTTT.

This clonotype has only a few counts. This rearrangement joins TRBV12-3 or TRBV12-4 to TRBJ1-5; TRBD1 might be the D (6 bases). There are 13 residues in the CDR3. Between the trimmed V and J ends, which lost 3 bases and 5 bases, there was a span of 8 bases. Written as DNA, the CDR3 is TGTGCCAGCAGTTTTAACAGGGATCAGCCCCAGCATTTT. Translation gives CASSFNRDQPQHF.

This clonotype was recorded at least ten times. The chain couples TRBV6-5 to TRBJ2-4, with 7 bases aligning to TRBD2. The CDR3 runs to 17 residues. Germline CDR1 and CDR2: MNHEY and SVGAGI. V was pared by 0 bases and J by 9 bases, with 14 bases of the junction left unmatched. CDR3 in amino acids: CASSYSGGDPVRGIQYF. CDR3 DNA sequence: TGTGCCAGCAGTTACTCGGGAGGGGACCCCGTGAGGGGCATTCAGTACTTC.

There are a few counts of this clonotype. The genes are TRBV2 and TRBJ2-7; the match to TRBD2 covers 7 bases. Germline assignment: CDR1 SNHLY and CDR2 FYNNEI. J was trimmed by 2 bases and V by 5 bases; bases with no gene match: 9. The CDR3 sequence is 15 residues long. The CDR3 nucleotides read TGTGCCAGCAGTACCCCGCGGGGGTCTACCTACGAGCAGTACTTC. Its translation: CASSTPRGSTYEQYF.

The rearrangement links TRBV29-1 to TRBJ2-1, with a possible D match to TRBD2 (5 bases). The V end was cut by 7 bases, the J end by 10 bases, with 14 bases between. CDR1 and CDR2 from the germline V gene are SQVTM and ANQGSEA. CDR3 length equals 11 residues. CDR3 region: CSAFTPGEQFF. CDR3 coding DNA: TGCAGCGCATTTACGCCGGGAGAGCAGTTCTTC.

The rearrangement joins TRBV20-1 to TRBJ2-3; TRBD2 might be the D (7 bases). Germline CDR1 and CDR2: DFQATT and SNEGSKA (reference sequence). There are 13 residues in the CDR3. V dropped 6 bases and J dropped 2 bases, with 12 bases sitting between them. The CDR3 DNA reads as TGCAGTGCCCGAGGGGGGGCCACAGATACGCAGTATTTT. Encoded protein: CSARGGATDTQYF.

This clonotype was counted at least ten times. The gene calls are TRBV6-5 and TRBJ2-7; 7 bases line up with TRBD2. Germline-derived CDR1 and CDR2 are MNHEY and SVGAGI. Trimming cost V 7 bases and J 6 bases; bases outside gene matches: 12. This CDR3 is built from 14 residues. Here the CDR3 DNA reads TGTGCCAGCAACAGACTAGCCGGTGCTTCCGAGCAGTACTTC. It translates to CASNRLAGASEQYF.

The chain combines TRBV28 with TRBJ2-1; tentatively, D is TRBD2 (7 bases). The germline CDR1 and CDR2 sequences are MDHEN and SYDVKM. The CDR3 spans 15 residues. The ends were cut back, 6 bases at V and 3 bases at J, with 15 bases in the middle. The CDR3 DNA reads as TGTGCCAGCAGATGGGGTAGGGGGGGCTACAATGAGCAGTTCTTC. This sequence encodes CASRWGRGGYNEQFF. Variable domain in full (rest from reference TRBV28 and TRBJ2-1): DVKVTQSSRYLVKRTGEKVFLECVQDMDHENMFWYRQDPGLGLRLIYFSYDVKMKEKGDIPEGYSVSREKKERFSLILESASTNQTSMYLCASRWGRGGYNEQFFGPGTRLTVL.